This T cell receptor beta chain comes out of a study of blood T cell repertoires in COVID-19. About the study: Acute-phase and convalescent COVID-19 samples originated in the United States, Italy and Spain.

Trimming at V came to 5 bases and at J to 7 bases, leaving 10 bases not matched to a gene. Germline assignment: CDR1 WSHSY and CDR2 SAAADI. The CDR3 totals 14 residues. Only in-frame clones appear in the TCRdb table, and some are missing; sequencing was by immunoSEQ multiplex PCR. In the table there are some 300,000 clones, 90% of which are singletons. All enrollees were roughly 18 to 95 years old and from about 25 US areas. Each participant's cohort was designated according to participant-reported clinical history. This clonotype was obtained from a woman younger than 35 with acute COVID-19. Sequencing was carried out using PBMCs or T cells enriched from blood (not recorded which). The chain carries TRBV10-2 and TRBJ2-7; TRBD2 aligns across 8 bases. The DNA of the CDR3 is TGCGCCAGCAGTCGCGGGAGGTTCAATTTGGAGCAGTACTTC. The encoded protein is CASSRGRFNLEQYF.